The count of the clone carrying this TCR beta chain is one. The source of the sample is a study of blood T cell repertoires in COVID-19. Study-wide background: The analysed material was cDNA or gDNA that came from T cells, B-cell-depleted T cells, or PBMCs.

Germline lookup yields CDR1 MDHEN and CDR2 SYDVKM. The ends lost 9 bases at V and 0 bases at J; junction bases unmatched: 10. This CDR3 is 17 amino acids long. Per the authors' pipeline: By means of reference gene primer amplification, nucleated cell counts were estimated. Here immunoSEQ multiplex PCR was the method, and the copy in TCRdb shows in-frame clones only, minus some. V and J calls and clone size follow that table, whereas D and trimming were derived from the DNA. The table records some 200,000 clones, 84% of them present only once. What was sequenced was peripheral blood. The chain carries TRBV28 and TRBJ2-4; 11 positions agree with TRBD2. The sequence was collected from a human donor in a cohort sampled during active COVID-19. CDR3 loop: CASLAGGPFLAKNIQYF. The CDR3 coding sequence is TGTGCCAGTTTAGCGGGAGGGCCTTTTCTAGCCAAAAACATTCAGTACTTC. Looking up the rest from reference TRBV28 and TRBJ2-4 gives the full variable domain: DVKVTQSSRYLVKRTGEKVFLECVQDMDHENMFWYRQDPGLGLRLIYFSYDVKMKEKGDIPEGYSVSREKKERFSLILESASTNQTSMYLCASLAGGPFLAKNIQYFGAGTRLSVL.